This TCR beta chain was sequenced in a study of TIL therapy for anti-PD-1-resistant metastatic lung cancer (dated by TCRdb to 2020 to 2023). Some background on the complete study: Enrolled patients had a median age of around 51 years (range about 38-85) and a median tumor PD-L1 proportion score of 4.5% to 6.5%. Most of the cohort had lung adenocarcinoma, a handful of tumors were EGFR-mutant and two were ALK-rearranged, and half of the patients were current or former smokers. T cell receptor beta sequencing of tumor and peripheral blood was used to follow clonotypes across the tumor, the expanded TIL product and serial blood samples. A median non-synonymous tumor mutation burden of around 1.5 mutations per megabase was determined across the cohort by whole-exome sequencing. Findings and caveats that apply to the study as a whole: The study protocol defined all tumor marker inferences as exploratory. The cohort was highly selected, including more treatment-naive, never-smoker and oncogene-addicted patients than is typical, which limits generalizability. Higher clonality and lower diversity were observed in expanded TIL cultures than in baseline intratumoral T cells (median clonality approximately 6% vs 31%, p < 0.0001). TIL culture showed high clonal turnover, with many enriched product clones undetected in the baseline tumor, suggesting clonal contraction rather than faithful expansion.

TCR beta CDR3 regions were amplified from genomic DNA with the immunoSEQ v3 hsTCRB kit using bias-controlled multiplex PCR. An Illumina NextSeq 500 was used to sequence the TCR libraries, reaching 1.5 million to 2 million read pairs at survey level or roughly 5-6.5 million at deep level. Under the source paper's analysis protocol: V, D and J genes were assigned, non-productive sequences were removed, and clonality was reported by immunoSEQ Analyzer software. Repertoires were compared using productive Simpson clonality and Morisita overlap index of productive TRB rearrangements between infused TIL and blood. Drawn from immuneACCESS, this table holds only the in-frame rearrangements with V and J called that TCRdb kept. Clones are partly lost; checked studies trace under half to an unresolved V gene and leave the rest unexplained. Clonal size and the V and J genes are those of that table, whereas D and trimming came from the DNA. The sample data list roughly 8,000 clones, and roughly 80% of these were observed just once. The ten largest clones take up 7% of the sample.

The sample's time point label, decoded: pre-treatment sample, taken before nivolumab and TIL therapy. Baseline tumor samples were excised metastases, mostly pleural nodules or supraclavicular lymph nodes, from the same resection used to grow TIL. Before any PD-1/PD-L1 blockade was given, tumors were harvested, nivolumab was then administered, and patients who progressed went on to receive lymphodepletion, an infusion of expanded TIL, and IL-2. Adults with stage 4 NSCLC were enrolled in a dual-center phase I trial from 2017 to early 2020. The samples were drawn from an open-label, single-arm phase I trial testing tumor-infiltrating lymphocyte therapy combined with nivolumab in advanced non-small cell lung cancer. Portions of each resected tumor were snap-frozen in liquid nitrogen and stored at -80 °C. Tumor regions of interest were chosen on H&E sections by laser-capture macrodissection, pulverized into approximately 15 mg aliquots, and extracted with Qiagen Allprep kits.

Concerning this clone: The antigen this receptor binds is unknown. Base qualities are missing; no much larger clone stands one base away.

For this chain, trimming is 4 bases at the V end and 0 bases at the J end, and the number of junction bases without a gene match is 9. Including the terminal cysteine and phenylalanine, the CDR3 comprises 18 residues. Only CDR3 DNA remains: 54 bases, in frame from the first base. CDR1 KGHSH and CDR2 LQKENI were looked up in the germline V gene. The V gene is TRBV18 and the J gene is TRBJ1-6, and TRBD1 matches 7 of the central bases. The receptor's source is a person between 30 and 79 years old with non-small cell lung cancer. The sequenced sample was tumor tissue, obtained at baseline. CDR3 reads: CASSQSRDSSSYNSPLHF. The sequenced DNA: TGTGCCAGCTCACAGTCCCGGGACAGTAGCTCCTATAATTCACCCCTCCACTTT. Joined to the reference TRBV18 and TRBJ1-6 proteins, this CDR3 gives the full variable domain: NAGVMQNPRHLVRRRGQEARLRCSPMKGHSHVYWYRQLPEEGLKFMVYLQKENIIDESGMPKERFSAEFPKEGPSILRIQQVVRGDSAAYFCASSQSRDSSSYNSPLHFGNGTRLTVT.